Listed below are T cell receptor beta chains from one sample, sequenced in a study of cytomegalovirus exposure and HLA in healthy donors. Assay: immunoSEQ multiplex PCR; the TCRdb copy retains only in-frame clones and omits some. This sample has 100,000 to 150,000 clones, with approximately 17% found just once. Input material: PBMCs. These receptor sequences come from a female donor in good health and CMV-seropositive. Both conserved end residues are part of each CDR3. D genes are given only for firm matches. The listing skips clone size in some rows; elsewhere it reads once, few, many or a size class.

j_call cdr3_length d_call v_call clone_size cdr3_aa
TRBJ2-7 13 . TRBV5-4 few CASSSRQAYEQYF
TRBJ1-4 14 . TRBV4-2 few CASSHERSGEKLFF
TRBJ2-5 15 . TRBV10-3 few CATNPGQGAQETQYF
TRBJ2-1 16 TRBD1 TRBV28 few CASSLWGDRGRDEQFF
TRBJ2-3 13 . TRBV11-3 . CASSFPGTDTQYF
TRBJ2-1 15 TRBD2 TRBV7-9 few CASSLGLAVYNEQFF
TRBJ1-2 13 . TRBV27 . CASSLGGLYGYTF
TRBJ1-5 20 TRBD1 TRBV15 few CATSRDRRLDRGAYNQPQHF
TRBJ1-4 15 . TRBV5-1 . CASSLAGSDNEKLFF
TRBJ2-7 15 . TRBV5-6 . CASSYDTGRGHEQYF
TRBJ2-3 14 . TRBV19 few CASSIDQAGDTQYF
TRBJ1-2 14 TRBD1 TRBV28 . CASSSGTGLYGYTF
TRBJ2-3 14 . TRBV6-1 . CASSELADTDTQYF
TRBJ1-1 13 . TRBV6-1 few CASGDNQRTEAFF
TRBJ1-1 14 . TRBV2 . CASRTTEQGRSAFF
TRBJ1-5 14 . TRBV6-5 . CASSYTSGGQPQHF
TRBJ2-1 14 TRBD2 TRBV5-4 . CASSLGTSWNEQFF
TRBJ2-5 14 TRBD1 TRBV27 . CASSPGTAQETQYF
TRBJ1-1 14 . TRBV14 . CASSRGLRSTEAFF
TRBJ1-1 16 . TRBV27 few CASSLAGKGLNTEAFF
TRBJ2-7 15 . TRBV5-1 few CASRQTLQGTGEQYF
TRBJ1-5 18 . TRBV4-1 few CASSRMRRRNTNNQPQHF
TRBJ2-3 18 . TRBV14 . CASSQEEVRSPRADTQYF
TRBJ2-3 17 . TRBV7-9 few CASSFGLGGGHTDTQYF
TRBJ2-7 13 . TRBV2 few CASTEELGYEQYF
TRBJ1-4 14 . TRBV21-1 few CASSRPGTGNKLFF
TRBJ1-2 13 TRBD1 TRBV7-9 few CASSLAGGGGYTF
TRBJ1-1 17 . TRBV9 . CASSVDPGGGMNTEAFF
TRBJ2-7 13 TRBD1 TRBV6-5 . CASSRMDRYEQYF
TRBJ2-7 13 . TRBV6-5 . CAGPTRSSYEQYF
TRBJ2-5 16 . TRBV5-1 . CASSGDWTKWEETQYF
TRBJ2-2 14 . TRBV10-3 . CAIRQDTYTGELFF
TRBJ1-4 15 . TRBV5-1 . CASSAGDSRGEKLFF
TRBJ2-7 17 TRBD1 TRBV5-1 . CASSSRRSGTGLYEQYF
TRBJ1-2 15 . TRBV4-2 . CASSQDSQGNYGYTF
TRBJ1-3 12 . TRBV29-1 few CSVGLNGNTIYF
TRBJ2-7 16 . TRBV4-3 . CASSQEPPGVLGEQYF
TRBJ1-1 11 . TRBV2 few CASCFDTEAFF
TRBJ1-5 15 . TRBV27 . CASSFKAIGDQPQHF
TRBJ2-1 15 TRBD2 TRBV5-4 few CASSLLTGGPGEQFF
TRBJ2-2 15 TRBD1 TRBV5-4 few CASSFGTGGTGELFF
TRBJ2-2 15 . TRBV27 few CASSFRGFQTGELFF
TRBJ2-2 13 . TRBV5-4 . CASSRGNTGELFF
TRBJ1-5 16 TRBD1 TRBV2 . CASITGGSNSNQPQHF
TRBJ1-2 14 . TRBV5-6 few CASSLAAGIYGYTF
TRBJ1-4 13 TRBD1 TRBV4-1 few CASSLDREEKLFF
TRBJ2-6 16 . TRBV5-1 few CASSLDTGAGANVLTF
TRBJ2-7 15 . TRBV4-3 few CASSQEFSGTYEQYF
TRBJ2-7 14 . TRBV29-1 . CSVGGERVSYEQYF
TRBJ1-1 13 . TRBV6-1 . CASNVNPDTEAFF